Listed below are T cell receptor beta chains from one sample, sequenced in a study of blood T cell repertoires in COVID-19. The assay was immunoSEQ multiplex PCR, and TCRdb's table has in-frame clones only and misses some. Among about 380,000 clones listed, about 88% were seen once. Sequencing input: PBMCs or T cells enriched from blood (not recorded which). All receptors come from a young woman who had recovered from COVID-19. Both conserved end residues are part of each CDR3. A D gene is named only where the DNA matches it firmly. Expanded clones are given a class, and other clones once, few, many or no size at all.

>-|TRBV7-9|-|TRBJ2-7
CASSLDSDEQYF
TGTGCCAGCAGCTTGGACAGTGACGAGCAGTACTTC
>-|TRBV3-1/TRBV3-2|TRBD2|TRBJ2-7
CASSRGLVNGEQYF
TGTGCCAGCAGCAGAGGACTAGTAAACGGGGAGCAGTACTTC
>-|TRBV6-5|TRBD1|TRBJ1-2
CASGAGGGYTF
TGTGCCAGCGGGGCAGGGGGCGGCTACACCTTC
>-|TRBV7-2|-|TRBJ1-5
CASSLQQGSNQPQHF
TGTGCCAGCAGCTTACAACAGGGTAGCAATCAGCCCCAGCATTTT
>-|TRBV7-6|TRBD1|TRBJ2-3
CASSSGTGIVSDTQYF
TGTGCCAGCAGCTCTGGGACAGGGATAGTCTCAGATACGCAGTATTTT
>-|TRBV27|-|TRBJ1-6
CASSPDQGQIYNSPLHF
TGTGCCAGCAGTCCCGACCAAGGACAGATTTATAATTCACCCCTCCACTTT
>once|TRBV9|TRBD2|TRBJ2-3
CASSVRGGAPDTQYF
TGTGCCAGCAGCGTACGCGGGGGGGCCCCAGATACGCAGTATTTT
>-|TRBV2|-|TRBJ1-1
CASSPGLYLVNTEAFF
TGTGCCAGCAGCCCGGGTCTTTACTTGGTGAACACTGAAGCTTTCTTT
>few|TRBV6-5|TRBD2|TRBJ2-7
CASSYLGTRYF
TGTGCCAGCAGTTACTTGGGGACTAGGTACTTC
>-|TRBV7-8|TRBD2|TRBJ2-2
CASSLRTSGRANTGELFF
TGTGCCAGCAGCTTAAGGACTAGCGGGCGCGCGAACACCGGGGAGCTGTTTTTT